This entry lists 27 T cell receptor beta chains sequenced from one sample in a study of persistence of HIV-infected CD4 T cells. Their target antigens are unknown. Sequencing used immunoSEQ version 4 in survey mode. TCRdb's table, derived via immunoSEQ multiplex PCR, lists solely in-frame clones and lacks some. The sample holds about 40,000 clones; roughly 87% are singletons and the top ten take 1.3%. Anti-CD3/anti-CD28 beads served as a nonspecific positive control stimulus. Sorting selected CD4+ T cells upregulating both CD40 ligand and CD69. This sample comprised CD4+ T cells sorted from PBMCs after approximately 19-hour stimulation, obtained from a patient who received antiretroviral therapy. The receptors shown here come from an adult man with HIV who was CMV-seropositive.

The chain recombines TRBV2 with TRBJ2-7, with no clear D. CDR1 is SNHLY, CDR2 FYNNEI, per germline. The CDR3 is made up of 11 amino acids. The germline V and J ends were trimmed by 4 bases and 2 bases, with 3 bases remaining between them. CDR3 region: CASSGPYEQYF. The CDR3 nucleotides are TGTGCCAGCAGTGGGCCCTACGAGCAGTACTTC.

The V and J genes are TRBV21-1 and TRBJ2-3; the listed D gene, TRBD1, was not tested against the DNA. TRBV21-1 is designated a pseudogene. The CDR3 consists of 15 residues. The CDR3 DNA is TGTGCCAGCAGCAAGGGGCGGTGCGGTACAGATACGCAGTATTTT. Translating gives CASSKGRCGTDTQYF.

The V and J genes are TRBV18 and TRBJ2-5; 7 bases are shared with TRBD1. The CDR3 is 14 amino acids. The germline gives CDR1 KGHSH, CDR2 LQKENI. V was clipped by 4 bases and J by 1 base; unmatched bases: 3. For the CDR3, the DNA is TGTGCCAGCTCACTACAGGGGCTCCAAGAGACCCAGTACTTC. This encodes CASSLQGLQETQYF. The entire variable domain, with the rest obtained from reference TRBV18 and TRBJ2-5, is as follows: NAGVMQNPRHLVRRRGQEARLRCSPMKGHSHVYWYRQLPEEGLKFMVYLQKENIIDESGMPKERFSAEFPKEGPSILRIQQVVRGDSAAYFCASSLQGLQETQYFGPGTRLLVL.

The V and J genes are TRBV2 and TRBJ2-1; TRBD1 might be the D (5 bases). V was pared by 7 bases and J by 4 bases, with 17 bases between. The germline V gene has CDR1 SNHLY and CDR2 FYNNEI. The CDR3 is 15 amino acids. Here the CDR3 DNA reads TGTGCCAGCACTCACAGGCCTTCGAATTACAATGAGCAGTTCTTC. This codes for CASTHRPSNYNEQFF.

This clone was seen just once. The chain combines TRBV30 with TRBJ1-1; no definite D call. V lost 6 bases to trimming and J lost 5 bases, with 16 bases between them. Germline loops: CDR1 GTSNPN, CDR2 SVGIG (reference sequence). This CDR3 is 13 amino acids long. CDR3 in amino acids: CACSSQRLTEAFF. For the CDR3, the DNA is TGTGCCTGCAGTTCACAGAGGTTAACTGAAGCTTTCTTT.

The V call is TRBV10-2, the J call TRBJ1-6, with D maybe TRBD1 (6 bases). Germline CDR1 reads WSHSY; CDR2 reads SAAADI. The V gene lost 8 bases and the J gene lost 6 bases, with 23 bases spanning the gap. This CDR3 has 17 amino acids. Here the CDR3 reads CASRTMTGGGLNSPLHF. CDR3 DNA sequence: TGCGCCAGCCGGACCATGACAGGCGGTGGACTTAATTCACCCCTCCACTTT.

The chain combines TRBV5-1 with TRBJ1-2, with D maybe TRBD1 (6 bases). Germline CDR1 is SGHRS and CDR2 is YFSETQ. The germline V and J ends were trimmed by 1 base and 6 bases, with 10 bases remaining between them. The CDR3 is 13 residues long. This CDR3 is CASSLTGNDGYTF. The CDR3, as DNA: TGCGCCAGCAGCTTGACAGGGAATGATGGCTACACCTTC. Based on the CDR3 plus reference TRBV5-1 and TRBJ1-2, the full variable domain is KAGVTQTPRYLIKTRGQQVTLSCSPISGHRSVSWYQQTPGQGLQFLFEYFSETQRNKGNFPGRFSGRQFSNSRSEMNVSTLELGDSALYLCASSLTGNDGYTFGSGTRLTVV.

This clone was recorded only once. The chain uses TRBV3-1 (or the pseudogene TRBV3-2) and TRBJ2-7; weak D call: TRBD2 (6 bases). Per germline, CDR1 LGHDT and CDR2 YNNKEL (reference sequence). The V gene lost 4 bases and the J gene lost 1 base, with 11 bases spanning the gap. The CDR3 consists of 14 residues. In nucleotides, the CDR3 is TGTGCCAGCAGCCCGGCGGGGCGATCCTACGAGCAGTACTTC. It yields the protein CASSPAGRSYEQYF.

V usage is TRBV27 and J usage is TRBJ2-2; the D is unclear. Between the trimmed V and J ends, which lost 5 bases and 1 base, there was a span of 8 bases. The CDR3 contains 14 residues. Looked up from germline, CDR1 is MNHEY and CDR2 is SMNVEV (reference sequence). CDR3 residues: CASSRPGNTGELFF. The CDR3 DNA is TGTGCCAGCAGTCGACCAGGGAACACCGGGGAGCTGTTTTTT.

This clone was seen only a few times. The rearrangement uses TRBV5-1 and TRBJ2-2; 7 bases agree with TRBD1. The CDR3 is 14 amino acids. Germline V gene sequence: CDR1 SGHRS, CDR2 YFSETQ. The J segment lost 4 bases and the V segment lost 4 bases, leaving 4 bases of the junction unmatched. CDR3 coding DNA: TGCGCCAGCAGCCTCGGACAGGCCACCGGGGAGCTGTTTTTT. Translating gives CASSLGQATGELFF. Together with reference TRBV5-1 and TRBJ2-2, the CDR3 gives the full variable domain: KAGVTQTPRYLIKTRGQQVTLSCSPISGHRSVSWYQQTPGQGLQFLFEYFSETQRNKGNFPGRFSGRQFSNSRSEMNVSTLELGDSALYLCASSLGQATGELFFGEGSRLTVL.

There are a few counts of this clone. This sequence joins TRBV19 and TRBJ1-5; perhaps TRBD1 as D (6 bases). This CDR3 is 14 amino acids long. Germline V CDR1 and CDR2: LNHDA, SQIVND (reference sequence). V lost 3 bases to trimming and J lost 7 bases, with 13 bases between them. CDR3 nucleotides: TGTGCCAGTAGTATCGATACAGGGCGGCAGCCCCAGCATTTT. Its translation: CASSIDTGRQPQHF.

DNA for the CDR3: TGTGCCAGCTCACCAGTCCCACCGCCACCGACTAACTATGGCTACACCTTC. Protein product: CASSPVPPPPTNYGYTF. The chain links TRBV18 to TRBJ1-2; D unclear. In germline, CDR1 is KGHSH, CDR2 LQKENI. This CDR3 is 17 amino acids long. Trimming removed 2 bases at V and 0 bases at J, with 16 bases between.

The V gene is TRBV7-3, the J gene TRBJ2-7, with 10 bases lining up with TRBD1. Germline CDR1 and CDR2: SGHTA and FQGTGA. V lost 3 bases to trimming and J lost 2 bases; unmatched junction nucleotides: 4. The CDR3 extends over 15 amino acids. The CDR3 DNA reads as TGTGCCAGCAGCTTTTCAGGACAGGGGGCCTACGAGCAGTACTTC. It yields the protein CASSFSGQGAYEQYF. The full variable domain, completed using reference TRBV7-3 and TRBJ2-7, is GAGVSQTPSNKVTEKGKYVELRCDPISGHTALYWYRQSLGQGPEFLIYFQGTGAADDSGLPNDRFFAVRPEGSVSTLKIQRTERGDSAVYLCASSFSGQGAYEQYFGPGTRLTVT.

This chain connects TRBV5-1 to TRBJ1-3, with unresolved D. CDR1 and CDR2 (germline): SGHRS, YFSETQ. CDR3 length equals 13 residues. The V end lost 5 bases, the J end lost 3 bases, and 9 bases lay between the germline ends. This CDR3 is CASREQSGNTIYF. CDR3 coding DNA: TGCGCCAGCAGGGAACAGAGTGGAAACACCATATATTTT.

This clone appeared a single time. DNA of the CDR3: TGTGCCAGCAGTCCCTACCCTAGTAGATACTACGAGCAGTACTTC. It yields the protein CASSPYPSRYYEQYF. The chain combines TRBV27 with TRBJ2-7; D is unclear. Germline lookup yields CDR1 MNHEY and CDR2 SMNVEV (reference sequence). The CDR3 spans 15 residues. V shed 5 bases and J shed 3 bases, with 17 bases lying between them.

This CDR3 is CASRPWTGGLAFF. The DNA of the CDR3 is TGTGCCAGCAGACCCTGGACAGGGGGATTAGCTTTCTTT. The V and J genes are TRBV6-5 and TRBJ1-1; TRBD1 aligns across 10 bases. CDR1 and CDR2 from the germline V gene are MNHEY and SVGAGI. V lost 6 bases, J lost 10 bases, and 8 bases stayed unmatched. The CDR3 has 13 amino acids.

The CDR3 region has the DNA TGTGCCTGGACCGGGACAGGGGGCCCGAACACTGAAGCTTTCTTT. Translating it yields CAWTGTGGPNTEAFF. The genes are TRBV30 and TRBJ1-1, with TRBD1 identical over 12 bases. The CDR3 has 15 residues. J lost 1 base, V lost 4 bases, and 4 bases had no gene match. The germline V gene has CDR1 GTSNPN and CDR2 SVGIG (reference sequence).

This chain joins TRBV6-5 and TRBJ2-1; a possible D gene is TRBD2 (6 bases). This CDR3 spans 15 amino acids. Deletions cut 6 bases from V and 1 base from J, with 13 bases between. Germline-derived CDR1 and CDR2 are MNHEY and SVGAGI. The CDR3 DNA reads TGTGCCAGCAGAGGGCGGGACTCTTCCTACAATGAGCAGTTCTTC. The encoded protein is CASRGRDSSYNEQFF.

This chain uses TRBV7-6 with TRBJ1-1; D not resolved. This CDR3 has 17 residues. CDR1 and CDR2 from the germline V gene are SGHVS and FNYEAQ. V lost 2 bases to trimming and J lost 1 base, with 17 bases between them. CDR3: CASSLPSTGVSNTEAFF. Written as DNA, the CDR3 is TGTGCCAGCAGCTTACCATCGACCGGGGTTTCGAACACTGAAGCTTTCTTT.

This rearrangement joins TRBV5-1 to TRBJ2-6; the match to TRBD2 covers 7 bases. Germline loops: CDR1 SGHRS, CDR2 YFSETQ. The CDR3 spans 21 residues. Trimming at V came to 1 base and at J to 1 base, leaving 17 bases not matched to a gene. The CDR3 bases are TGCGCCAGCAGCTTGAGGGCTGACATCGGGAGGCCGTCTTCTGGGGCCAACGTCCTGACTTTC. Translation: CASSLRADIGRPSSGANVLTF.

In its sample, this clone was seen a few times. This chain links TRBV13 with TRBJ2-1, with 9 bases aligning to TRBD2. The CDR3 has 17 amino acids. Losses at the gene ends were 1 base for V and 5 bases for J; bases not matched to a gene: 9. Germline assignment: CDR1 PRHDT and CDR2 FYEKMQ (reference sequence). The CDR3 region is CASSLERVASGNNEQFF. CDR3 DNA: TGTGCCAGCAGCTTAGAGAGGGTGGCTAGCGGGAACAATGAGCAGTTCTTC. The complete variable domain, with remaining parts taken from reference TRBV13 and TRBJ2-1, reads AAGVIQSPRHLIKEKRETATLKCYPIPRHDTVYWYQQGPGQDPQFLISFYEKMQSDKGSIPDRFSAQQFSDYHSELNMSSLELGDSALYFCASSLERVASGNNEQFFGPGTRLTVL.

V and J are TRBV5-4 and TRBJ2-5; possibly TRBD2 for D (5 bases). The CDR3 is 14 residues long. Looked up from germline, CDR1 is SGHNT and CDR2 is YYREEE (reference sequence). The V end was cut by 5 bases, the J end by 2 bases, with 13 bases between. The CDR3: CASSHPGLQETQYF. The CDR3 DNA sequence: TGTGCCAGCAGTCATCCGGGATTACAAGAGACCCAGTACTTC.

The V call is TRBV5-1, the J call TRBJ1-1; D remains ambiguous. Germline V gene sequence: CDR1 SGHRS, CDR2 YFSETQ. The CDR3 loop spans 14 amino acids. Trimming stripped 2 bases from V and 0 bases from J, with 8 bases between. CDR3 region: CASSLQQMNTEAFF. The CDR3 DNA reads TGCGCCAGCAGCTTACAACAGATGAACACTGAAGCTTTCTTT.

This chain uses TRBV3-1 (or the pseudogene TRBV3-2) with TRBJ2-1, with 9 bases fitting TRBD2. Trimming took 4 bases from V and 4 from J; bases not matched to a gene: 8. Looked up from germline, CDR1 is LGHDT and CDR2 is YNNKEL (reference sequence). The CDR3 covers 16 residues. CDR3 sequence: CASSRGGSGGYNEQFF. The CDR3 DNA reads as TGTGCCAGCAGCCGGGGTGGTAGCGGGGGTTACAATGAGCAGTTCTTC.

The chain couples TRBV7-4 to TRBJ2-7; the D gene is possibly TRBD2 (5 bases). The CDR3 length is 12 residues. In germline, CDR1 is SGHVT, CDR2 SQSDAQ. The ends were cut back, 5 bases at V and 6 bases at J, with 11 bases in the middle. The CDR3 DNA follows: TGTGCCAGCAGCACCCAGCGGAGCGAGCAGTACTTC. This sequence encodes CASSTQRSEQYF. Using reference TRBV7-4 and TRBJ2-7 for the parts outside the CDR3, the full variable domain is GAGVSQSPRYKVAKRGRDVALRCDSISGHVTLYWYRQTLGQGSEVLTYSQSDAQRDKSGRPSGRFSAERPERSVSTLKIQRTEQGDSAVYLCASSTQRSEQYFGPGTRLTVT.

The chain joins TRBV6-5 to TRBJ2-7; 7 bases match TRBD1. The CDR3 consists of 13 residues. CDR1 and CDR2 (germline): MNHEY, SVGAGI. V lost 9 bases and J lost 2; bases outside the gene matches: 7. Here the CDR3 reads CASGTVIPYEQYF. The CDR3 region has the DNA TGTGCCAGTGGGACAGTTATTCCCTACGAGCAGTACTTC.

This clone was observed a few times. The CDR3 loop is CASSKDRAGELFF. CDR3 coding DNA: TGTGCCAGTAGTAAGGACAGGGCCGGGGAGCTGTTTTTT. The rearrangement links TRBV19 to TRBJ2-2; 8 nucleotides align to TRBD1. Germline CDR1 LNHDA, CDR2 SQIVND (reference sequence). The CDR3 runs to 13 residues. V lost 4 bases to trimming and J lost 6 bases; unmatched junction nucleotides: 1.